These 10 T cell receptor beta chains originate from one sample sequenced in a study of human T cells and chemical hapten exposure. Time point reported: patch test 3, about 24 weeks after DPC sensitization. Indicated treatment: therapeutic diphenylcyclopropenone sensitization with weekly scalp DPC. MiXCR, applied by TCRdb to the RACE reads, yields one record per CDR3 protein. The sample holds 55,000 to 75,000 distinct CDR3 sequences, approximately 13% seen once. Sequences were derived from whole blood, sampled in connection with sensitization to the hapten diphenylcyclopropenone (DPC). These receptors were taken from a young man with alopecia areata. Some clones in this sample may be carry-over from other donors' samples.

This sequence joins TRBV7-9 and TRBJ2-7; 7 bases are shared with TRBD1. The V segment lost 5 bases and the J segment 1 base; nucleotides outside the gene matches: 5. The V gene's germline CDR1 is SEHNR and CDR2 FQNEAQ (reference sequence). The CDR3 sequence is 14 residues long. The CDR3 spells CASSLGTASYEQYF. CDR3 bases: TGTGCCAGCAGCCTAGGGACAGCTTCCTACGAGCAGTACTTC.

This clonotype was seen at least ten times. This chain connects TRBV7-3 to TRBJ2-1, with 12 bases fitting TRBD2. V lost 7 bases to trimming and J lost 5 bases; unmatched junction nucleotides: 6. The germline V gene encodes CDR1 SGHTA and CDR2 FQGTGA. This CDR3 contains 15 residues. The CDR3 bases are TGTGCCAGCACCCCACTAGCGGGGGGAAACAATGAGCAGTTCTTC. This translates into CASTPLAGGNNEQFF.

In regard to this clonotype: Germline and junction disagree at one end, which may indicate a read error. This chain connects TRBV27 to TRBJ1-1; D is unresolved. The CDR3 totals 14 residues. Germline CDR1 and CDR2: MNHEY and SMNVEV (reference sequence). The CDR3 region is CACSPNRRNTEAFF. CDR3 nucleotides: TGTGCCTGCAGTCCCAATAGGCGGAACACTGAAGCTTTCTTT.

In this sample, this clonotype turned up many times. The rearrangement links TRBV7-2 to TRBJ1-1, with D possibly being TRBD1 (5 bases). Trimming removed 3 bases at V and 13 bases at J, with 18 bases between. The CDR3 length is 13 residues. Per the germline V gene, CDR1 is SGHTA and CDR2 is FQGNSA. CDR3 sequence (DNA): TGTGCCAGCAGCTTCCGGGACCCACCTGTGGATTTCTTT. It specifies CASSFRDPPVDFF.

This clonotype is categorized as large. This sequence joins TRBV29-1 and TRBJ2-7; no reliable D call. Germline lookup yields CDR1 SQVTM and CDR2 ANQGSEA. V was shortened by 4 bases and J by 0 bases, with 1 base between the two germline ends. The CDR3 runs to 10 residues. DNA of the CDR3: TGCAGCGTTGTCTCCTACGAGCAGTACTTC. This gives the protein CSVVSYEQYF.

This chain connects TRBV30 to TRBJ1-2, with D possibly being TRBD1 (5 bases). The CDR3 loop spans 15 amino acids. Germline V gene data show CDR1 as GTSNPN and CDR2 as SVGIG (reference sequence). Trimming shortened V by 3 bases and J by 4 bases, and 18 bases separated the two germline ends. This CDR3 is CAWSTPRGISYGYTF. In nucleotides, the CDR3 is TGTGCCTGGAGCACCCCCCGGGGCATCAGCTATGGCTACACCTTC.

This clonotype has a handful of counts. This chain links TRBV20-1 with TRBJ1-6; D is unclear. This CDR3 contains 13 residues. The germline V gene encodes CDR1 DFQATT and CDR2 SNEGSKA (reference sequence). The V end was cut by 2 bases, the J end by 4 bases, with 6 bases between. CDR3 DNA: TGCAGTGCTAGAACGGCTTATAATTCACCCCTCCACTTT. Its translation: CSARTAYNSPLHF.

The sample holds many counts of this clonotype. This chain uses TRBV28 with TRBJ2-7; D call uncertain. This CDR3 has 15 residues. Germline CDR1 MDHEN, CDR2 SYDVKM. Trimming pared 4 bases from V and 1 base from J, leaving 14 bases between. The CDR3 nucleotides read TGTGCCAGCAGTTCGACCGTCGGGCGGTCCTACGAGCAGTACTTC. This sequence encodes CASSSTVGRSYEQYF.

The rearrangement joins TRBV7-9 to TRBJ2-7, with 8 bases lining up with TRBD1. CDR3 length: 15 amino acids. V was clipped by 5 bases and J by 2 bases; unmatched bases: 8. Per germline, CDR1 SEHNR and CDR2 FQNEAQ (reference sequence). The CDR3 DNA reads TGTGCCAGCAGCCCGAGACAGGGGCTTCCCTACGAGCAGTACTTC. Protein product: CASSPRQGLPYEQYF. Full variable domain (missing parts from reference TRBV7-9 and TRBJ2-7): DTGVSQNPRHKITKRGQNVTFRCDPISEHNRLYWYRQTLGQGPEFLTYFQNEAQLEKSRLLSDRFSAERPKGSFSTLEIQRTEQGDSAMYLCASSPRQGLPYEQYFGPGTRLTVT.

This clonotype was recorded a few times. V is TRBV7-2 and J is TRBJ2-1; no clear D gene. The germline V gene encodes CDR1 SGHTA and CDR2 FQGNSA. Deletions cut 1 base from V and 2 bases from J, with 12 bases between. This CDR3 region has 16 residues. The CDR3 sequence is CASSLVFSGTYNEQFF. The CDR3 region has the DNA TGTGCCAGCAGCTTAGTTTTCTCAGGCACCTACAATGAGCAGTTCTTC.